The clone carrying this TCR beta chain was detected many times. Its antigen is undetermined. The source of the sample is a study of spatial heterogeneity in lung cancer. Study information: The average count in raw reads for each unique TCR and UMI combination exceeded nine appearances. Study results and caveats: Resection saw ubiquitous expanded tumor TCRs appear in blood more than follow-up did.

A distinct unique molecular identifier was carried by each TCR cDNA molecule. TCRdb reanalysed the 5' RACE reads using MiXCR and keeps one entry per CDR3 protein. This sample has 13,000 to 15,000 distinct CDR3 sequences, with about a tenth found just once. V dropped 4 bases and J dropped 0 bases, with 5 bases sitting between them. CDR1 is SGHRS and CDR2 is YFSETQ in the germline V gene. This CDR3 is built from 14 residues. The time point was: sample taken at primary tumor resection. Whole RNA came from tumor, nontumor lung or frozen PBMC and was sequenced without being sorted. A total of more than 65 untreated early-stage non-small cell lung cancer patients served as donors.

The specimen comprised PBMCs, sampled at surgery. The genes are TRBV5-1 and TRBJ2-6; D is unresolved. The clonotype was recovered from a female donor with early-stage non-small cell lung cancer. The CDR3 protein is CASSMISGANVLTF. CDR3 bases: TGCGCCAGCAGCATGATCTCTGGGGCCAACGTCCTGACTTTC.